A single sample is the source of the 15 T cell receptor beta chains below, sequenced in a study of blood T cells in healthy people across ages. Using a J-beta primer mix together with a sample-barcoded 5' primer, a second PCR was run for roughly 7 to 12 cycles. TCRdb used MiXCR to reprocess the 5' RACE reads, holding one entry per CDR3 protein. Of hundreds of thousands of distinct CDR3 sequences in the sample, approximately 30% were seen once. Sequenced sample: blood. The receptors originated from a woman aged 80 or older in good health.

A few counts support this clonotype. The rearrangement links TRBV6-2 or TRBV6-3 to TRBJ1-5; 8 bases are a match to TRBD1. V lost 0 bases and J lost 0; bases outside the gene matches: 10. The CDR3 is made up of 19 amino acids. Germline loops: CDR1 MNHEY, CDR2 SVGEGT. Here the CDR3 reads CASSYSMGQALYSNQPQHF. The CDR3 DNA follows: TGTGCCAGCAGTTACTCGATGGGACAGGCTCTGTATAGCAATCAGCCCCAGCATTTT.

This clonotype was detected many times. The V and J genes are TRBV5-8 and TRBJ2-6; possible D gene TRBD2, 5 bases. The CDR3 sequence is 16 residues long. The germline V gene encodes CDR1 SGHTS and CDR2 YDEGEE. V was clipped by 0 bases and J by 4 bases, with 11 bases between them. The CDR3: CASSLGGSLGANVLTF. CDR3 sequence (DNA): TGTGCCAGCAGCTTGGGAGGGTCTCTAGGGGCCAACGTCCTGACTTTC.

This clonotype has ten or more counts. This chain joins TRBV28 and TRBJ2-7, with D perhaps matching TRBD1 (5 bases). V lost 6 bases and J 2 bases, leaving 14 bases between the germline ends. CDR3 length equals 14 residues. Germline CDR1 and CDR2: MDHEN and SYDVKM. The CDR3 DNA reads as TGTGCCAGCAGCAAGACAGCCCGAGCCTACGAGCAGTACTTC. It encodes CASSKTARAYEQYF.

This clonotype was seen at least ten times. The chain has TRBV12-3 or TRBV12-4 and TRBJ1-5; no clear D gene. The CDR3 is 13 amino acids. V shed 3 bases and J shed 2 bases, with 5 bases lying between them. In DNA, the CDR3 is TGTGCCAGCAGTTTGACGGGCAATCAGCCCCAGCATTTT. This gives the protein CASSLTGNQPQHF.

This clonotype is a singleton in its sample. The chain couples TRBV29-1 to TRBJ2-3; maybe TRBD1 (5 bases). The germline V and J ends were trimmed by 5 bases and 0 bases, with 18 bases remaining between them. Germline V gives CDR1 SQVTM, CDR2 ANQGSEA. The CDR3 contains 16 residues. CDR3 sequence: CSVRGLKGRSTDTQYF. The CDR3 nucleotides are TGCAGCGTTAGGGGATTGAAGGGGCGGAGCACAGATACGCAGTATTTT.

This clonotype was detected many times. The genes are TRBV5-1 and TRBJ1-2; the D gene is possibly TRBD1 (5 bases). Germline V gene data show CDR1 as SGHRS and CDR2 as YFSETQ. The CDR3 is 15 amino acids. Trimming pared 0 bases from V and 7 bases from J, leaving 16 bases between. The CDR3 DNA is TGCGCCAGCAGCTTGGCCTCGCGGGGCGGCCGTGGCTACACCTTC. Translation: CASSLASRGGRGYTF.

This clonotype was detected a few times. Written as DNA, the CDR3 is TGTGCCAGCTCACCAATCGCGGGGGGGGAAGCAGATACGCAGTATTTT. Translating gives CASSPIAGGEADTQYF. V gene TRBV18 combines with J gene TRBJ2-3; 9 positions agree with TRBD2. This CDR3 contains 16 residues. J gave up 4 bases and V 2 bases, and 7 bases lay outside the gene matches. In germline, CDR1 is KGHSH, CDR2 LQKENI. The whole variable domain, filled in from reference TRBV18 and TRBJ2-3, reads NAGVMQNPRHLVRRRGQEARLRCSPMKGHSHVYWYRQLPEEGLKFMVYLQKENIIDESGMPKERFSAEFPKEGPSILRIQQVVRGDSAAYFCASSPIAGGEADTQYFGPGTRLTVL.

The chain combines TRBV7-9 with TRBJ2-1, with D possibly being TRBD1 (6 bases). Germline V lookup: CDR1 SEHNR, CDR2 FQNEAQ (reference sequence). Trimming stripped 5 bases from V and 9 bases from J, with 17 bases between. CDR3 length: 14 amino acids. CDR3 nucleotides: TGTGCCAGCAGCGGGGGCTGGGATCTCCCTGAGCAGTTCTTC. Translated: CASSGGWDLPEQFF.

The V gene is TRBV29-1, the J gene TRBJ2-1; D may be TRBD1 or TRBD2 (6 bases each). The CDR3 loop spans 15 amino acids. CDR1 and CDR2 (germline): SQVTM, ANQGSEA. Trimming removed 6 bases at V and 5 bases at J, with 20 bases between. The CDR3 protein is CSVRVSRGVHNEQFF. CDR3 nucleotide sequence: TGCAGCGTCCGCGTGTCGAGGGGGGTCCACAATGAGCAGTTCTTC.

Comment on this clonotype: A much larger clone lies a single base off, so this may be a read error. This chain joins TRBV7-2 and TRBJ2-3; D is possibly TRBD1 or TRBD2 (5 bases each). From germline, CDR1 is SGHTA and CDR2 FQGNSA. V gave up 2 bases and J gave up 4 bases, with 13 bases separating them. The CDR3 loop spans 15 amino acids. In DNA form, the CDR3 reads TGTGCCAGCAGCTTATCTAGGGGTAGCGCAGATACGCAGTATTTT. Translated, it gives CASSLSRGSADTQYF.

This chain links TRBV4-3 with TRBJ2-7; no reliable D call. The V end lost 2 bases, the J end lost 1 base, and 9 bases lay between the germline ends. Germline values: CDR1 LGHNA, CDR2 YSLEER. This CDR3 is 14 amino acids long. The chain's CDR3 is CASSQLLASYEQYF. CDR3 sequence (DNA): TGCGCCAGCAGCCAATTACTCGCTTCCTACGAGCAGTACTTC.

This clonotype was detected many times. The J gene is TRBJ2-1, the V gene TRBV20-1; a possible D gene is TRBD2 (7 bases). Germline V gene data show CDR1 as DFQATT and CDR2 as SNEGSKA (reference sequence). This CDR3 is 14 amino acids long. V gave up 5 bases and J gave up 8 bases, with 19 bases separating them. CDR3 in amino acids: CSAQQGGAFHEQFF. The CDR3 DNA is TGCAGTGCTCAGCAAGGGGGGGCCTTCCATGAGCAGTTCTTC.

This chain joins TRBV10-3 and TRBJ2-1; perhaps TRBD2 as D (6 bases). The CDR3 totals 17 residues. The germline V and J ends were trimmed by 0 bases and 10 bases, with 22 bases remaining between them. Germline V gives CDR1 ENHRY, CDR2 SYGVKD. CDR3 loop: CAISESVDYRQDYEQFF. The DNA of the CDR3 is TGTGCCATCAGTGAGTCGGTGGATTACCGCCAGGACTACGAGCAGTTCTTC.

This clonotype was observed at least ten times. The chain carries TRBV27 and TRBJ2-6; 11 bases are a match to TRBD1. The CDR3 has 16 residues. Per germline, CDR1 MNHEY and CDR2 SMNVEV (reference sequence). V shed 7 bases and J 3 bases; nucleotides not matched to a gene: 5. The CDR3 DNA reads as TGTGCCAGCAAGCGGGACAGGGGGTATGGGGCCAACGTCCTGACTTTC. It codes for CASKRDRGYGANVLTF.

The CDR3, as DNA: TGCGCCAGCAGCTTGAATAGGGGGAACACCGGGGAGCTGTTTTTT. Its protein is CASSLNRGNTGELFF. The chain joins TRBV5-1 to TRBJ2-2; tentatively, D is TRBD1 (5 bases). From germline, CDR1 is SGHRS and CDR2 YFSETQ. This CDR3 spans 15 amino acids. Trimming removed 1 base at V and 1 base at J, with 8 bases between. The variable domain in full, completed from reference TRBV5-1 and TRBJ2-2, reads KAGVTQTPRYLIKTRGQQVTLSCSPISGHRSVSWYQQTPGQGLQFLFEYFSETQRNKGNFPGRFSGRQFSNSRSEMNVSTLELGDSALYLCASSLNRGNTGELFFGEGSRLTVL.